The following is a TCR beta chain sequence with its context. This entry belongs to a study of blood T cell repertoires in COVID-19. After removal of 3 bases from V and 4 bases from J, the junction contained 8 bases not matched to a gene. Germline CDR1 and CDR2: WSHSY and SAAADI. This CDR3 has 15 amino acids. The repertoire was sequenced with immunoSEQ multiplex PCR; TCRdb's copy has only in-frame clones and lacks some. The data contain about 180,000 clones, roughly 89% of them singletons. The sample comprised peripheral blood. The rearrangement uses TRBV10-2 and TRBJ2-7; 8 bases fit TRBD2. This TCR was recovered from a woman aged 45 to 65 with acute or convalescent COVID-19. CDR3 residues: CASSDWAGGRYEQYF. The DNA for the CDR3 is TGCGCCAGCAGTGATTGGGCGGGAGGTCGTTACGAGCAGTACTTC.